This T cell receptor (beta chain) was profiled in a study of CD8+ T cells in alopecia areata. RNA, once extracted, was reverse transcribed into cDNA for use as the sequencing template. Some clones are missing from TCRdb's copy, which holds only in-frame ones; the method was immunoSEQ multiplex PCR. Found here are hundreds of thousands of clones, 58% of them singletons; the top ten hold about 1.8%. The CDR3 is made up of 14 amino acids. Germline assignment: CDR1 SGHAT and CDR2 FQNNGV. The ends were cut back, 3 bases at V and 4 bases at J, with 11 bases in the middle. Treatment: oral pan-JAK inhibitor, 5-10 mg twice daily.

The genes are TRBV11-2 and TRBJ2-3; a weak D match, TRBD2 (6 bases). Specimen: CD4+ T cells sorted from blood, collected at week 24, from a patient treated with tofacitinib. The origin of this receptor is a human donor with alopecia areata. The CDR3: CASSFGGYADTQYF. CDR3 coding DNA: TGTGCCAGCAGCTTCGGGGGTTACGCAGATACGCAGTATTTT. The full variable domain, completed using reference TRBV11-2 and TRBJ2-3, is EAGVAQSPRYKIIEKRQSVAFWCNPISGHATLYWYQQILGQGPKLLIQFQNNGVVDDSQLPKDRFSAERLKGVDSTLKIQPAKLEDSAVYLCASSFGGYADTQYFGPGTRLTVL.